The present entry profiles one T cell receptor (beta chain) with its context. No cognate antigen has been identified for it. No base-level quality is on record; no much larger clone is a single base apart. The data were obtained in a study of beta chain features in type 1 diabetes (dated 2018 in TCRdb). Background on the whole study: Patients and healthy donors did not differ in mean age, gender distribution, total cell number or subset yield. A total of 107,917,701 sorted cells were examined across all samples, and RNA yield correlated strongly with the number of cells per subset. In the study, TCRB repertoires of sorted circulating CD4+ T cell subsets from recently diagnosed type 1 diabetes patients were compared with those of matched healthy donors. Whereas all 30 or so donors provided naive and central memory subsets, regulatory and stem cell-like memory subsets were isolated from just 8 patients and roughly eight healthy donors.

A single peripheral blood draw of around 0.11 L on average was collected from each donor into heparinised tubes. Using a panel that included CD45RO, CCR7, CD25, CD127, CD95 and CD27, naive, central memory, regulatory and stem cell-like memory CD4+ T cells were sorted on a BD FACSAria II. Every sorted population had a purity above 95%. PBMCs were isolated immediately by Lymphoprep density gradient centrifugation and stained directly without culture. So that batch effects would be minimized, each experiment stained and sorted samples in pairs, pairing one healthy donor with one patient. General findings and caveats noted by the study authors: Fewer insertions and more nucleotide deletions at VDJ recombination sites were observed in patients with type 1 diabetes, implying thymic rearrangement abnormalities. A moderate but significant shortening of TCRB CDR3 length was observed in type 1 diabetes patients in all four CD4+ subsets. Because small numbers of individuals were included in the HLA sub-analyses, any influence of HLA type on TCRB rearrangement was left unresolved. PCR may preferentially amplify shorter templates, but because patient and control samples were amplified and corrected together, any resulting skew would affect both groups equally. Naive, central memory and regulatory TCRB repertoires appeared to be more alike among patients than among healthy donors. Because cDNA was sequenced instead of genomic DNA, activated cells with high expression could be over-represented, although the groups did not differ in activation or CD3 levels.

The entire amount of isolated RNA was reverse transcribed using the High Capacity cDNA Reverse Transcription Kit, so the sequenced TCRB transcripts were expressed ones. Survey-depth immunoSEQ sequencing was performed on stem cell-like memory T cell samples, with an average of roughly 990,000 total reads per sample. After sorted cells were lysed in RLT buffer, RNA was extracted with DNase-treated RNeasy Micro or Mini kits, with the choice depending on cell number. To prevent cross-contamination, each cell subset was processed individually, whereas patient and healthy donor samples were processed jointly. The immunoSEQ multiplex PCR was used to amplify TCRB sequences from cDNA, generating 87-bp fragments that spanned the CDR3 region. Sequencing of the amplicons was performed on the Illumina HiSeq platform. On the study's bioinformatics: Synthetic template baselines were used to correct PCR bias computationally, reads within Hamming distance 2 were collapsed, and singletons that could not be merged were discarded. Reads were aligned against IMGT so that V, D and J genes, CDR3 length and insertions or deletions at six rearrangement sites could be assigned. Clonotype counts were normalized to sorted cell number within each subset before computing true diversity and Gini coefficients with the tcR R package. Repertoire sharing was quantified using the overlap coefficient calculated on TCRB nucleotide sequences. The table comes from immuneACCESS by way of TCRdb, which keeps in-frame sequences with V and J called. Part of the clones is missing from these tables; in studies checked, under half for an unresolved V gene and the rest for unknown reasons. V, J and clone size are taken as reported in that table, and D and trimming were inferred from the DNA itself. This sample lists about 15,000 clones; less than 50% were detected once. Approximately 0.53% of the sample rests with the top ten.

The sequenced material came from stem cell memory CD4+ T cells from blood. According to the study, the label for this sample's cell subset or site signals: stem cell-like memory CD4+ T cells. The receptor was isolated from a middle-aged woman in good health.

The CDR3 protein: CARTETFFYGYTF. The DNA sequence reads TGTGCCAGAACAGAAACCTTCTTCTATGGCTACACCTTC. The V gene is TRBV2 and the J gene is TRBJ1-2, with no reliable assignment of the D segment. The junction carries 15 bases between V and J, which are trimmed by 9 bases and 4 bases respectively. The germline V gene yields SNHLY for CDR1 and FYNNEI for CDR2. Reading from cysteine to phenylalanine, the CDR3 counts 13 amino acids. Only CDR3 DNA remains: 39 bases, in frame from the first base.